What follows describes a single T cell receptor beta chain. This specimen belongs to a study of T-cell memory formation after mild COVID-19. Each CDR3 protein gets one entry after TCRdb re-called the 5' RACE reads with MiXCR. The table records about 190,000 distinct CDR3 sequences, around 16% of them present only once. The CDR3 spans 17 residues. V lost 6 bases, J lost 0 bases, and 17 bases lay in between. Germline CDR1 and CDR2: LNHDA and SQIVND (reference sequence). Sequenced input: PBMCs or a T cell subset sorted from them (not recorded which). The chain recombines TRBV19 with TRBJ2-2; weak D call: TRBD1 (5 bases). This clonotype was sampled from an adult woman who had mild COVID-19 (a few samples of this study predate the infection). Cell type and time point are not known. CDR3 sequence reads: CASRPLDSTTNTGELFF. The CDR3 DNA follows: TGTGCCAGTAGACCTTTAGACAGTACCACGAACACCGGGGAGCTGTTTTTT.